This T cell receptor beta chain was identified during a study of T-cell reconstitution after alpha-beta-depleted transplantation in children. There are many counts of this clonotype. TCRbeta library construction was performed incorporating unique molecular identifiers. TCRdb re-called the PCR reads through MiXCR, storing one row per CDR3 protein. The sample lists about 20,000 distinct CDR3 sequences, about a tenth seen once, with roughly 25% in the top ten. Source: PBMCs from the stem cell graft donor, taken from the stem cell graft. This TCR was sampled from a human donor who donated a stem cell graft to a child with chronic granulomatous disease.

The CDR3 loop is CASSPTASNYGYTF. CDR3 coding DNA: TGTGCCAGCAGCCCGACAGCCTCTAACTATGGCTACACCTTC. The rearrangement joins TRBV7-8 to TRBJ1-2; the D gene is possibly TRBD1 (5 bases). V was clipped by 5 bases and J by 0 bases, with 10 bases between them. Germline-derived CDR1 and CDR2 are SGHVS and FQNEAQ. The CDR3 has 14 amino acids.